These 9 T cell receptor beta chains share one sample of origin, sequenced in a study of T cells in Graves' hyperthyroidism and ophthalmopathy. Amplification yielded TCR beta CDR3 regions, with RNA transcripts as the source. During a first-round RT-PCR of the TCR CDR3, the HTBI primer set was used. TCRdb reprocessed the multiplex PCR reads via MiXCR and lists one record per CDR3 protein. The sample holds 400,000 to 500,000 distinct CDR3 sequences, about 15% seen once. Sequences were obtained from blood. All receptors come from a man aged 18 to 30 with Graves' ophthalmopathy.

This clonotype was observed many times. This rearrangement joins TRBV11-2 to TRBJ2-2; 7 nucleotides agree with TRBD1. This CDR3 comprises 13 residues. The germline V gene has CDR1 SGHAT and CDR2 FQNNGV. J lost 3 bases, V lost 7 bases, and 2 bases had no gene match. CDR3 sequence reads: CASNDRDTGELFF. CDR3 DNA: TGTGCCAGCAATGACAGGGACACCGGGGAGCTGTTTTTT.

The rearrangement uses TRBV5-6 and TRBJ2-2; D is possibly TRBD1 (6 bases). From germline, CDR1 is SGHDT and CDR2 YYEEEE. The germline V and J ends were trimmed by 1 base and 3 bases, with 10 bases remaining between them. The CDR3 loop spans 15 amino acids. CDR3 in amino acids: CASSLWRQDTGELFF. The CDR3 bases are TGTGCCAGCAGCTTGTGGAGACAGGACACCGGGGAGCTGTTTTTT.

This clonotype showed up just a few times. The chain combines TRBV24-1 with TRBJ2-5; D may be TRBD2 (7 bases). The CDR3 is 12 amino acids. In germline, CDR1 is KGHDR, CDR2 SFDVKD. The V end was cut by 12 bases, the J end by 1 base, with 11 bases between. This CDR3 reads CAAGDTQETQYF. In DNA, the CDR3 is TGTGCCGCGGGGGACACCCAAGAGACCCAGTACTTC.

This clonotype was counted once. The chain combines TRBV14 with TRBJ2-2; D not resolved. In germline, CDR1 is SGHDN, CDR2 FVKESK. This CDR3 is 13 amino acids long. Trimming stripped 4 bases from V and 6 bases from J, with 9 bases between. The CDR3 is CASSPKWSGELFF. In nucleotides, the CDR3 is TGTGCCAGCAGCCCTAAGTGGTCCGGGGAGCTGTTTTTT.

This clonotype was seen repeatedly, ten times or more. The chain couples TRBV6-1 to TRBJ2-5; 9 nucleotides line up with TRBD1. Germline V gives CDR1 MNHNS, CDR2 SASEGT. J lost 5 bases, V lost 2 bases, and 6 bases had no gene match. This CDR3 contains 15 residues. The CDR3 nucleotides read TGTGCCAGCAGTGAACTCATCGGGACAGGGGAGACCCAGTACTTC. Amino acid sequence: CASSELIGTGETQYF.

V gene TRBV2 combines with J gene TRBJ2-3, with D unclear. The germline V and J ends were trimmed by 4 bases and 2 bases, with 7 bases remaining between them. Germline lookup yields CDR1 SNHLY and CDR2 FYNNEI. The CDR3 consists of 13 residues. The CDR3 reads CASSGQNTDTQYF. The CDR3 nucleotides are TGTGCCAGCAGTGGGCAGAACACAGATACGCAGTATTTT.

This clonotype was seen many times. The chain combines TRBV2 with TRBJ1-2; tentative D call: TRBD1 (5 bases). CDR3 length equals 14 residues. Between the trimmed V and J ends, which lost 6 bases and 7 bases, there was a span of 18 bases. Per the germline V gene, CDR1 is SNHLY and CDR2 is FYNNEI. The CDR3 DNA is TGTGCCAGCAGGGGGGATGCTTCGAGGCGTGGCTACACCTTC. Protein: CASRGDASRRGYTF.

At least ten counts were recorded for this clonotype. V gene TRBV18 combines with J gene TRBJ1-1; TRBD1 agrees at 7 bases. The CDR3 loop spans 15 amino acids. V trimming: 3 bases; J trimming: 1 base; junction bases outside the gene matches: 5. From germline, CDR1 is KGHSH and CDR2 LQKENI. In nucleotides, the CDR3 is TGTGCCAGCTCACCGAGGGGGACAGAGAACACTGAAGCTTTCTTT. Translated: CASSPRGTENTEAFF.

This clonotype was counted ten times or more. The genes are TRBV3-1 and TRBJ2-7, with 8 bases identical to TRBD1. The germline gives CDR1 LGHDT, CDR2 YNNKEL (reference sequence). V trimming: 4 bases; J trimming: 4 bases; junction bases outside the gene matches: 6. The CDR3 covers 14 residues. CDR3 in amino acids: CASSRDRDRYEQYF. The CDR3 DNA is TGTGCCAGCAGCCGAGACCGGGACAGGTACGAGCAGTACTTC.